The text below deals with one T cell receptor (beta chain). Its target is unknown. The data belong to a study of shared clonotypes between healthy human individuals. Study-wide background: Three plates were used per donor for CD4 naive, three for CD4 memory, two for CD8 naive and one for CD8 memory. Study-level points and caveats: Sampling used blood alone; tissue repertoires probably differ.

CD45RO-negative, CCR7-selected cells formed the naive CD8 fraction, which excluded terminally differentiated effector memory CD45RA+ cells. Generated by immunoSEQ multiplex PCR, the TCRdb table keeps only in-frame clones and is missing some. The sample lists millions of clones; just over 90% were seen once. Sequenced material: naive CD8+ T cells from PBMCs. The receptor was derived from a man between 18 and 35 years old in good health. Some clones in this sample may be carry-over from other donors' samples.

In nucleotides, the CDR3 is TGTGCCAGCAGTCAAAGGGTGGATAGAACGAACACCGGGGAGCTGTTTTTT. Protein product: CASSQRVDRTNTGELFF. The gene calls are TRBV2 and TRBJ2-2; D gene ambiguous. The CDR3 runs 17 residues. The germline V and J ends were trimmed by 5 bases and 0 bases, with 16 bases remaining between them. Germline values: CDR1 SNHLY, CDR2 FYNNEI. The variable domain in full, with the rest retrieved from reference TRBV2 and TRBJ2-2, is EPEVTQTPSHQVTQMGQEVILRCVPISNHLYFYWYRQILGQKVEFLVSFYNNEISEKSEIFDDQFSVERPDGSNFTLKIRSTKLEDSAMYFCASSQRVDRTNTGELFFGEGSRLTVL.